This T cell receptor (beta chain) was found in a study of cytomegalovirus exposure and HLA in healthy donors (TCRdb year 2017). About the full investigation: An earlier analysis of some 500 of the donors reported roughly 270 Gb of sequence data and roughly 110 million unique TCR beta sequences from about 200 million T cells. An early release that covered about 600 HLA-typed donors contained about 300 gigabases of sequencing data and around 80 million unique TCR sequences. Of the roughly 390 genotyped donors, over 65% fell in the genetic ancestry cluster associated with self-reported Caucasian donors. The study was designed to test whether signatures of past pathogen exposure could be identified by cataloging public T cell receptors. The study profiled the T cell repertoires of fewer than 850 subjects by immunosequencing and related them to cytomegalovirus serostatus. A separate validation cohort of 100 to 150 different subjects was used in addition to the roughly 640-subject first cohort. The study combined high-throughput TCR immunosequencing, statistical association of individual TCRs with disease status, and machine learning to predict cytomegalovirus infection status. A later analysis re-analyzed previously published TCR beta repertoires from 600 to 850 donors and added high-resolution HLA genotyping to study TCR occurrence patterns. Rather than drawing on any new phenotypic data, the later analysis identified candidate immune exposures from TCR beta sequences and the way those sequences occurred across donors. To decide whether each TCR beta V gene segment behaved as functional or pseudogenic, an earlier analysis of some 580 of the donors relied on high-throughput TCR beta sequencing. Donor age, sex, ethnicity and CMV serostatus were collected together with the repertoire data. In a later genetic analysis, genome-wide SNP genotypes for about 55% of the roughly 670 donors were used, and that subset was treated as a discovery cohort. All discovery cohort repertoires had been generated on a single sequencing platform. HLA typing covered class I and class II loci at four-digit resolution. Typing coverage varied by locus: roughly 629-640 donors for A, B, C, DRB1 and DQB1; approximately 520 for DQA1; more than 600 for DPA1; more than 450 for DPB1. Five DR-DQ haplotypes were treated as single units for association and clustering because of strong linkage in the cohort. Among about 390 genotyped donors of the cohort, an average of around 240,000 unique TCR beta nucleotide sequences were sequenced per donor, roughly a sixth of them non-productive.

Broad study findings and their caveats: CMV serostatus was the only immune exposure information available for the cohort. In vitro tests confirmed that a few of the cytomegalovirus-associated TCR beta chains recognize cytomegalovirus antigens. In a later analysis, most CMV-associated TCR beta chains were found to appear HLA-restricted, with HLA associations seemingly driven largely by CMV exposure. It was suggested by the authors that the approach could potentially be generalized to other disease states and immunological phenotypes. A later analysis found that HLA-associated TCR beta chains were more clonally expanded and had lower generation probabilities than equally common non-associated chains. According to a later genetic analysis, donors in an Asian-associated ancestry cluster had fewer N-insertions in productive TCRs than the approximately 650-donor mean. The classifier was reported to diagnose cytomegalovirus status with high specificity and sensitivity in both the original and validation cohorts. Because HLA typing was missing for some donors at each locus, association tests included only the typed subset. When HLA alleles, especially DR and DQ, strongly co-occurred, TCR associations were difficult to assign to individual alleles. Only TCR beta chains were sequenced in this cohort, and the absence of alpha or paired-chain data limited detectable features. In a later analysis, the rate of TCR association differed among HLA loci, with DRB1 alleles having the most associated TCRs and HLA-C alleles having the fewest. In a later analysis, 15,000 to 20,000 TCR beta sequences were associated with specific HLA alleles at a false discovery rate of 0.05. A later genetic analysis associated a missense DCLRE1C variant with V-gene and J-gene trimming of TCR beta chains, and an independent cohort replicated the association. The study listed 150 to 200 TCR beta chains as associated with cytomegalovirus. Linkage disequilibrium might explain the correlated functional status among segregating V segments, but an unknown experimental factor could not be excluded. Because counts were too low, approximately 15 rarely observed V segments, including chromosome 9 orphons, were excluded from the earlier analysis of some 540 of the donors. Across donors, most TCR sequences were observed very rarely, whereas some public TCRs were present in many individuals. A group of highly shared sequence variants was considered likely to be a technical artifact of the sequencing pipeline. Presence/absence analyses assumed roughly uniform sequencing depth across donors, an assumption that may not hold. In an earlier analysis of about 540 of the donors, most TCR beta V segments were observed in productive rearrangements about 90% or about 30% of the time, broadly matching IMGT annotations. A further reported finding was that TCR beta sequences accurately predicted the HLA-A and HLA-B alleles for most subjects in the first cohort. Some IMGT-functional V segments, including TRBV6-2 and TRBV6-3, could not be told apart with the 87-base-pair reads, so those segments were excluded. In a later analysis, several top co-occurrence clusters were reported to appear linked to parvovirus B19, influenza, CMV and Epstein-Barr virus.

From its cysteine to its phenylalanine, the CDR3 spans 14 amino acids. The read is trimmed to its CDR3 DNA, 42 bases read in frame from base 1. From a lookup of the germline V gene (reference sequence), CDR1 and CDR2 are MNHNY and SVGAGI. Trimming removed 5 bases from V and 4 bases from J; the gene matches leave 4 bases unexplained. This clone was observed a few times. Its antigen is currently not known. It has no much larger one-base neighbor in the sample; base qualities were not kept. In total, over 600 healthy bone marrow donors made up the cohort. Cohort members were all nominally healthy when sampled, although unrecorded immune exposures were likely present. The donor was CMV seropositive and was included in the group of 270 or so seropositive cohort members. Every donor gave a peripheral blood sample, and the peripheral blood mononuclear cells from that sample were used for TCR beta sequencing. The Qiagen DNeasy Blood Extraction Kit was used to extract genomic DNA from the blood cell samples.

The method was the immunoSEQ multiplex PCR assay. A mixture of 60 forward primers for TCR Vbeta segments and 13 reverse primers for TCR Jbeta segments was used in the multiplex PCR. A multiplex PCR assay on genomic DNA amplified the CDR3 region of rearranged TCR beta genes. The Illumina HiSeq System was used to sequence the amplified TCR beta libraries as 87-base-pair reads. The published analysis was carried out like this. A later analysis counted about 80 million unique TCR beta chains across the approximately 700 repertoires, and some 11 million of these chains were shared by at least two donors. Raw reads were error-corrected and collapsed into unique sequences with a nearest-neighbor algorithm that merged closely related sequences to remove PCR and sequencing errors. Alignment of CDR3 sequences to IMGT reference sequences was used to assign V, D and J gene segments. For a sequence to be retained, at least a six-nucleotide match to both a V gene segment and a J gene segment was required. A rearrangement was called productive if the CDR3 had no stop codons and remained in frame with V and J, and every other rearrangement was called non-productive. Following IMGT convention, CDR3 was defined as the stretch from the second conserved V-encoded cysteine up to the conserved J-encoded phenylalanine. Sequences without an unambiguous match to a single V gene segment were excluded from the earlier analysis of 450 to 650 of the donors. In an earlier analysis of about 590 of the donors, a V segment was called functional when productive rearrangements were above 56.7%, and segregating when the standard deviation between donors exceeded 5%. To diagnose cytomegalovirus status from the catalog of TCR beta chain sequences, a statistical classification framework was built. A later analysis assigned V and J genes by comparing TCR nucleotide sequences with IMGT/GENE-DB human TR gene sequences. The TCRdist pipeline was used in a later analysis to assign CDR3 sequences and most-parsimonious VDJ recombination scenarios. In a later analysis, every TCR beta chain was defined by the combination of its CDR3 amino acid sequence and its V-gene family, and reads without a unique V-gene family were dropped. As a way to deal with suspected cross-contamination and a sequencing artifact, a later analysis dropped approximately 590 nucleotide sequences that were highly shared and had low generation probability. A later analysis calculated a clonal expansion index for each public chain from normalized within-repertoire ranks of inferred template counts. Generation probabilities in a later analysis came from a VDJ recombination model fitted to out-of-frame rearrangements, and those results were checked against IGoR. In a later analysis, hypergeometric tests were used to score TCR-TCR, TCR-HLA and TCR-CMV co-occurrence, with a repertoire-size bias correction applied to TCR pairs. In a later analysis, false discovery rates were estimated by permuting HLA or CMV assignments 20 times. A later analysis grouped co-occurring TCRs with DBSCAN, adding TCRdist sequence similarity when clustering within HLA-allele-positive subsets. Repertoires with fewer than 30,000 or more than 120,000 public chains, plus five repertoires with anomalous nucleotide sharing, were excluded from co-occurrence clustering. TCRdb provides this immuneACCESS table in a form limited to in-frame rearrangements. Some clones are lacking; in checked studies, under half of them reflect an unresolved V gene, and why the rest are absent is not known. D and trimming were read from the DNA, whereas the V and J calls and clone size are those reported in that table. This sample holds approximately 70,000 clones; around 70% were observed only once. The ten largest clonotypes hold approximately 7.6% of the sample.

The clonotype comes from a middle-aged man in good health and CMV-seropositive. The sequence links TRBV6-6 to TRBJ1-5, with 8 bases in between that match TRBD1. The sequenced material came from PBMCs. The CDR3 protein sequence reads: CASSEGQANQPQHF. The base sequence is TGTGCCAGCAGTGAGGGACAGGCTAATCAGCCCCAGCATTTT.